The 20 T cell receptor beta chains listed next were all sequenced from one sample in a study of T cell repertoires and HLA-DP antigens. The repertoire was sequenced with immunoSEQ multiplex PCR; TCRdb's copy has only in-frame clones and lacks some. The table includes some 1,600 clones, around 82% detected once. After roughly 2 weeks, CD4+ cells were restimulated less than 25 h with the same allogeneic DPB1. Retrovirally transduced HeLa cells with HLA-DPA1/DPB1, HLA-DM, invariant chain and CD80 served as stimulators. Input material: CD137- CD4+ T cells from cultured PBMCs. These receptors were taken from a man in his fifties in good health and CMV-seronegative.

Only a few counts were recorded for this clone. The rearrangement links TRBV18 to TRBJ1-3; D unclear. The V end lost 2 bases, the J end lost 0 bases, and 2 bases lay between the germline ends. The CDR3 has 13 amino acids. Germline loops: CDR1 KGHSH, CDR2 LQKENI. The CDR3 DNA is TGTGCCAGCTCACCAAGCTCTGGAAACACCATATATTTT. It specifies CASSPSSGNTIYF.

CDR3 residues: CASSVEGNSPLHF. DNA for the CDR3: TGTGCCAGCAGTGTTGAGGGTAATTCACCCCTCCACTTT. The genes are TRBV2 and TRBJ1-6; D gene uncertain. CDR1 is SNHLY and CDR2 is FYNNEI in the germline V gene. This CDR3 has 13 residues. V was cut by 4 bases and J by 6 bases, with 7 bases left in between.

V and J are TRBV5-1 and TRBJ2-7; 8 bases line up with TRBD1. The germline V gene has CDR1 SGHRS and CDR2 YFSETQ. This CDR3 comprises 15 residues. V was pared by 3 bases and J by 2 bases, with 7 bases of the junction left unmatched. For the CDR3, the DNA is TGCGCCAGCAGCTCACGACAGGGGCCGGCCTACGAGCAGTACTTC. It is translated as CASSSRQGPAYEQYF.

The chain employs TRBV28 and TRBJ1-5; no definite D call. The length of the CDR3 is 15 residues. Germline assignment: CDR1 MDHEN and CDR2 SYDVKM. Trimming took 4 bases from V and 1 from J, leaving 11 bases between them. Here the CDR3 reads CASSSHGGSNQPQHF. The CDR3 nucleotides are TGTGCCAGCAGTTCCCATGGAGGGAGCAATCAGCCCCAGCATTTT. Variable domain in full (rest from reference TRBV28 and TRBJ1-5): DVKVTQSSRYLVKRTGEKVFLECVQDMDHENMFWYRQDPGLGLRLIYFSYDVKMKEKGDIPEGYSVSREKKERFSLILESASTNQTSMYLCASSSHGGSNQPQHFGDGTRLSIL.

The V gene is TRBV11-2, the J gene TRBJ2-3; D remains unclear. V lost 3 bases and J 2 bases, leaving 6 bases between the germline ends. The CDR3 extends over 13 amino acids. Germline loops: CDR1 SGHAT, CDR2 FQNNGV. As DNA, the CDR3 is TGTGCCAGCAGCTTCTCTCCCACAGATACGCAGTATTTT. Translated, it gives CASSFSPTDTQYF.

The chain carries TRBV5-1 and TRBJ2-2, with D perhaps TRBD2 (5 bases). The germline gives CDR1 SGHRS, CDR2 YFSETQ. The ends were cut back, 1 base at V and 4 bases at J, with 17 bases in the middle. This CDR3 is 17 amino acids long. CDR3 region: CASSLIGRARGTGELFF. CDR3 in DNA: TGCGCCAGCAGCTTGATCGGGCGGGCCCGGGGCACCGGGGAGCTGTTTTTT.

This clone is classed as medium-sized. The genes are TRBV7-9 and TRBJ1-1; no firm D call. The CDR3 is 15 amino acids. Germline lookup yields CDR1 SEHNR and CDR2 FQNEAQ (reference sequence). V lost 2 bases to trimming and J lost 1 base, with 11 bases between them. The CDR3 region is CASSLFDGENTEAFF. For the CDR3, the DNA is TGTGCCAGCAGCTTATTTGATGGGGAGAACACTGAAGCTTTCTTT. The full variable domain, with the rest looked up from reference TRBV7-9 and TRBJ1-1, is DTGVSQNPRHKITKRGQNVTFRCDPISEHNRLYWYRQTLGQGPEFLTYFQNEAQLEKSRLLSDRFSAERPKGSFSTLEIQRTEQGDSAMYLCASSLFDGENTEAFFGQGTRLTVV.

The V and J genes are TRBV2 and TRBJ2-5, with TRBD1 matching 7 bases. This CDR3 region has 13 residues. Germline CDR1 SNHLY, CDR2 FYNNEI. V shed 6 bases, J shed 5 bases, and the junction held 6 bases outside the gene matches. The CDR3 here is CASSRGGSETQYF. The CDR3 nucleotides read TGTGCCAGCAGCCGAGGGGGCTCGGAGACCCAGTACTTC.

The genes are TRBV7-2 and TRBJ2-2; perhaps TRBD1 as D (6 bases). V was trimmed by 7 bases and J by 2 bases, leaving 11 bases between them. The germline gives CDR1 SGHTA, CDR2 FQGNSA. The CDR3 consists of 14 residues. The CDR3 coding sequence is TGTGCCAGCACCCAAGGGGGAAACACCGGGGAGCTGTTTTTT. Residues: CASTQGGNTGELFF. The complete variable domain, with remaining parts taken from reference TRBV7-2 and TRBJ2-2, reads GAGVSQSPSNKVTEKGKDVELRCDPISGHTALYWYRQSLGQGLEFLIYFQGNSAPDKSGLPSDRFSAERTGGSVSTLTIQRTQQEDSAVYLCASTQGGNTGELFFGEGSRLTVL.

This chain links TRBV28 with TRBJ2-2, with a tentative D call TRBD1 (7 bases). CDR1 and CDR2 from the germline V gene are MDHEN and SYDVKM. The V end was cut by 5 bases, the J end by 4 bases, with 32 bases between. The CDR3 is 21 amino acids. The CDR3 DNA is TGTGCCAGCAGTCTGGTAAAAACTTTTTTCGGGCGGGACAGCGGCACCGGGGAGCTGTTTTTT. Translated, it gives CASSLVKTFFGRDSGTGELFF.

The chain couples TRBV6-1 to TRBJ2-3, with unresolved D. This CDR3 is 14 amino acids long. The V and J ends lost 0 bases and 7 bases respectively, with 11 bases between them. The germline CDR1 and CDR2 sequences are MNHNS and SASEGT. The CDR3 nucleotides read TGTGCCAGCAGTGAAGCTAGCTCACTCTATACGCAGTATTTT. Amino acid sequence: CASSEASSLYTQYF.

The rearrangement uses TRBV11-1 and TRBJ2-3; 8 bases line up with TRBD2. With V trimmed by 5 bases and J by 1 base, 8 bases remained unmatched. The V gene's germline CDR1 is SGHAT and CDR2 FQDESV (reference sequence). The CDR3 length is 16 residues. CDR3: CASSPRTSLRTDTQYF. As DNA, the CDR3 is TGTGCCAGCAGCCCGCGGACTAGCCTCCGCACAGATACGCAGTATTTT.

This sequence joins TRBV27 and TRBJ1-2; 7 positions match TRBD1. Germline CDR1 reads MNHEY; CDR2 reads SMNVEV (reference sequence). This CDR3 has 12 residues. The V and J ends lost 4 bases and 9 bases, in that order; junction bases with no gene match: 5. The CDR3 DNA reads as TGTGCCAGCAGTTCACAGGGGTTACGCTACACCTTC. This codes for CASSSQGLRYTF.

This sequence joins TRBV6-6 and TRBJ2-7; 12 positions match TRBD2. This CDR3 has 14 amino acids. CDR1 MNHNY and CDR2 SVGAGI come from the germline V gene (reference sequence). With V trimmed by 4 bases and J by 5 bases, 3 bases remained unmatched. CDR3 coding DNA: TGTGCCAGCAGTTCTAGCGGGGGGGCCCACGAGCAGTACTTC. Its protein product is CASSSSGGAHEQYF.

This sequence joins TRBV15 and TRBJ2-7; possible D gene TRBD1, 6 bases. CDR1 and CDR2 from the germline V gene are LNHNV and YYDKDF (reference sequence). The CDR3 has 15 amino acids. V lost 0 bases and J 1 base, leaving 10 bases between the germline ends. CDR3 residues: CATSRDGDRSYEQYF. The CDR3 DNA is TGTGCCACCAGCAGAGATGGAGACAGGTCCTACGAGCAGTACTTC.

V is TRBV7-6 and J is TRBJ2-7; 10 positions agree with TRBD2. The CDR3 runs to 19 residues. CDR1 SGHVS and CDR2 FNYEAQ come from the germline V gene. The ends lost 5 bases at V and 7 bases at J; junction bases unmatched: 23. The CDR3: CASSLYPSGSNRGSLEQYF. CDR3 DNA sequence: TGTGCCAGCAGCCTCTATCCTAGCGGGAGCAATCGAGGTAGCCTTGAGCAGTACTTC.

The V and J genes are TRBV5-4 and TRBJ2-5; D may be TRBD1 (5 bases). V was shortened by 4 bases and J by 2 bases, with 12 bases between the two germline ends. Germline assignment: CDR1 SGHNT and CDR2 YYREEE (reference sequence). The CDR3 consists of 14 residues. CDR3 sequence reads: CASSLGHLQETQYF. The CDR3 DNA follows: TGTGCCAGCAGCCTCGGACACCTGCAAGAGACCCAGTACTTC. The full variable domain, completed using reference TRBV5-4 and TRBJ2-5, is ETGVTQSPTHLIKTRGQQVTLRCSSQSGHNTVSWYQQALGQGPQFIFQYYREEENGRGNFPPRFSGLQFPNYSSELNVNALELDDSALYLCASSLGHLQETQYFGPGTRLLVL.

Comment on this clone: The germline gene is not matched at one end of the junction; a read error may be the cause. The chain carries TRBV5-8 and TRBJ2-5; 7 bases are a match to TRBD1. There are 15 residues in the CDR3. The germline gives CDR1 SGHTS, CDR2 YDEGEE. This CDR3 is CASSLEGTVKEAQYF. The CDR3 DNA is TGTGCCAGCAGCTTGGAGGGGACAGTTAAAGAGGCCCAGTACTTC.

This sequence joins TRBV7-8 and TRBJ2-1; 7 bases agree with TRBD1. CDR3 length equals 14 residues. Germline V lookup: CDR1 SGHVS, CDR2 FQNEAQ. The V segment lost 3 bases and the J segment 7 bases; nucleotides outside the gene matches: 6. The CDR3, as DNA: TGTGCCAGCAGCTTCGAGGGGGCTAGGAATGAGCAGTTCTTC. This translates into CASSFEGARNEQFF.

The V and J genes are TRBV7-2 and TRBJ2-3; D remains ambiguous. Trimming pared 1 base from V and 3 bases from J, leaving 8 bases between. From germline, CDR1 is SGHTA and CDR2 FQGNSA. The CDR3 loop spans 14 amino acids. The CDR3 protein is CASSLEYMTDTQYF. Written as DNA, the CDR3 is TGTGCCAGCAGCTTAGAGTACATGACAGATACGCAGTATTTT.